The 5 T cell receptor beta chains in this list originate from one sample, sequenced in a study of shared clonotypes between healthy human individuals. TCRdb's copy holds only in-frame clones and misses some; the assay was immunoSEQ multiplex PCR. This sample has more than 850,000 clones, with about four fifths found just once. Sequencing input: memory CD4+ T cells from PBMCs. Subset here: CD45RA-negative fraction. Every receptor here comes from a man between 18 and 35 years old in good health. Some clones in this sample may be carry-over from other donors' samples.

CDR3 DNA: TGTGCCAGCAGCTTAAACCCCCAGGGAGCGGGGGTGGATACGCAGTATTTT. This gives the protein CASSLNPQGAGVDTQYF. The V gene is TRBV7-3, the J gene TRBJ2-3; 8 bases line up with TRBD2. Germline CDR1 SGHTA, CDR2 FQGTGA. With V trimmed by 1 base and J by 6 bases, 12 bases remained unmatched. The CDR3 is 17 residues long.

In DNA form, the CDR3 reads TGTGCCAGCAGCTTGGACAGTCTATCCTACGAGCAGTACTTC. Amino acid sequence: CASSLDSLSYEQYF. The genes are TRBV7-9 and TRBJ2-7; D might be TRBD1 (6 bases). Trimming removed 3 bases from V and 1 base from J, with 10 bases in between. This CDR3 is built from 14 residues. Germline assignment: CDR1 SEHNR and CDR2 FQNEAQ (reference sequence).

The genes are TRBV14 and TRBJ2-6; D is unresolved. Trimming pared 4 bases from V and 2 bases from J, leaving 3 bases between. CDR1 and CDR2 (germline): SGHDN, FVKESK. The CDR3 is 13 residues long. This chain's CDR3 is CASSRAGANVLTF. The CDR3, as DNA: TGTGCCAGCAGCCGGGCTGGGGCCAACGTCCTGACTTTC.

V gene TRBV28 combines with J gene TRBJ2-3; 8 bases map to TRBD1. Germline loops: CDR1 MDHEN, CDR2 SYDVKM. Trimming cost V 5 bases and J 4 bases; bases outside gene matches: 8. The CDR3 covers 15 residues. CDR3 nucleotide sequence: TGTGCCAGCAGTCCAGGACAGGGCATGGCAGATACGCAGTATTTT. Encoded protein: CASSPGQGMADTQYF. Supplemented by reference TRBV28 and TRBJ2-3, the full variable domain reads DVKVTQSSRYLVKRTGEKVFLECVQDMDHENMFWYRQDPGLGLRLIYFSYDVKMKEKGDIPEGYSVSREKKERFSLILESASTNQTSMYLCASSPGQGMADTQYFGPGTRLTVL.

CDR3: CASTRGLGYPDWGTGAFF. In DNA form, the CDR3 reads TGTGCCAGTACGAGGGGTTTGGGATATCCTGACTGGGGGACAGGAGCTTTCTTT. The V gene is TRBV19, the J gene TRBJ1-1, with TRBD1 matching over 8 bases. The length of the CDR3 is 18 residues. With V trimmed by 7 bases and J by 10 bases, 26 bases remained unmatched. The germline gives CDR1 LNHDA, CDR2 SQIVND (reference sequence).